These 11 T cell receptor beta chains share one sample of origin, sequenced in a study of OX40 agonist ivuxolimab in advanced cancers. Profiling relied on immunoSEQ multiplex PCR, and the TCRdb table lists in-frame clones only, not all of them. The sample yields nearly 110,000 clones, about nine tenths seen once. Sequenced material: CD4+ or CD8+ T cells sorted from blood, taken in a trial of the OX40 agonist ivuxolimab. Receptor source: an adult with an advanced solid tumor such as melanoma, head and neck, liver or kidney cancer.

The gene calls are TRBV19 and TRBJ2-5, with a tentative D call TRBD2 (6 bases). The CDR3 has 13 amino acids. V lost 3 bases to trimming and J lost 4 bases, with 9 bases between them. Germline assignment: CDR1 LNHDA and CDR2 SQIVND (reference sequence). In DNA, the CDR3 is TGTGCCAGTAGTATCCCCGGGGGAGAGACCCAGTACTTC. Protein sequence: CASSIPGGETQYF.

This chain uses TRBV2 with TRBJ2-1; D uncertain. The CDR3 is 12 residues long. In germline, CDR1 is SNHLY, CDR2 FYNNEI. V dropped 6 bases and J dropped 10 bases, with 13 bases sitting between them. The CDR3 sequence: CASSRGITEQFF. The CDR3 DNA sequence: TGTGCCAGCAGCCGCGGAATAACGGAGCAGTTCTTC.

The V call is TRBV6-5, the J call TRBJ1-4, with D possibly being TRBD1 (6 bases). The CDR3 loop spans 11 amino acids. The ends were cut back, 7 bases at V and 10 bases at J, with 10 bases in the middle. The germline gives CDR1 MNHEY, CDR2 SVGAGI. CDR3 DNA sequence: TGTGCCAGCAAGGGGGGGGGAAAACTGTTTTTT. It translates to CASKGGGKLFF.

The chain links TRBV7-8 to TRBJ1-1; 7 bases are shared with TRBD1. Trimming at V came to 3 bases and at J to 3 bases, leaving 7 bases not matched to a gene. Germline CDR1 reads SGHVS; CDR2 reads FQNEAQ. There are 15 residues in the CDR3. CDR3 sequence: CASSFPGQGDTEAFF. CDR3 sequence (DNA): TGTGCCAGCAGCTTTCCTGGTCAGGGGGACACTGAAGCTTTCTTT.

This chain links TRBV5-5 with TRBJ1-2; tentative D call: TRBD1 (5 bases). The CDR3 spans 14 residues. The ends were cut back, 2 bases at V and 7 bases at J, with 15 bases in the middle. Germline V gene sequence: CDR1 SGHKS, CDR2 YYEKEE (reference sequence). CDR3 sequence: CASSLIGGESGYTF. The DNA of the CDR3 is TGTGCCAGCAGCTTAATCGGAGGGGAAAGTGGCTACACCTTC.

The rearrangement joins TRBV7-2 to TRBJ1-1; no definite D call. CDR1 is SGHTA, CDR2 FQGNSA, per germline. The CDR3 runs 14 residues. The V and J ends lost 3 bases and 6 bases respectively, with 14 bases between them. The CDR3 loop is CASSFKGMGSEAFF. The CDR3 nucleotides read TGTGCCAGCAGCTTCAAAGGGATGGGTTCTGAAGCTTTCTTT.

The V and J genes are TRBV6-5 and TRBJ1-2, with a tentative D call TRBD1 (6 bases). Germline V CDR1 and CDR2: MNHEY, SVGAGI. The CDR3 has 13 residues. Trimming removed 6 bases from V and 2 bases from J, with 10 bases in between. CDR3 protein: CASSLTGNYGYTF. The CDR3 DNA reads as TGTGCCAGCAGCCTGACAGGCAACTATGGCTACACCTTC.

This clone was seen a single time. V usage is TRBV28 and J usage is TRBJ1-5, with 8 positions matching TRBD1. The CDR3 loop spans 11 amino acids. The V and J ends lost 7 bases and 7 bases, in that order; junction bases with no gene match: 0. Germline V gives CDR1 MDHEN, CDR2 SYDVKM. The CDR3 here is CASNRGQPQHF. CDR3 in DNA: TGTGCCAGCAACAGGGGGCAGCCCCAGCATTTT.

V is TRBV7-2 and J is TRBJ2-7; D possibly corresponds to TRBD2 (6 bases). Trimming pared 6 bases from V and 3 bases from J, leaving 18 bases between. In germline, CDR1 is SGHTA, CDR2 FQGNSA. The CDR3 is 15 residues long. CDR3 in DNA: TGTGCCAGCAGGTACGGGACTGATGAGTTCTACGAGCAGTACTTC. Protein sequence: CASRYGTDEFYEQYF.

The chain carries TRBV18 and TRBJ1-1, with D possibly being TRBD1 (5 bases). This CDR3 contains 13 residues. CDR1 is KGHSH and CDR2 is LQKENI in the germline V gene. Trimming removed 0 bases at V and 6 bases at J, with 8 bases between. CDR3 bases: TGTGCCAGCTCACCACCCTCGGGACCTGAAGCTTTCTTT. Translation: CASSPPSGPEAFF.

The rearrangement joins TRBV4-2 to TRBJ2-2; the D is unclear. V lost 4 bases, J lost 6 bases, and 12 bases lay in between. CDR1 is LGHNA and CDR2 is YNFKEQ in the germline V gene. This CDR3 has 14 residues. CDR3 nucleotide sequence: TGTGCCAGCAGCCCGGATCAAGGTTCCGGGGAGCTGTTTTTT. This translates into CASSPDQGSGELFF.